This T cell receptor beta chain was profiled in a study of radiotherapy plus CTLA-4 blockade in lung cancer. At the level of the study: Objective response was observed in about 19% of patients, and disease control in roughly 33%. Overall study results and limits: Strongest reported response predictors: early blood clone changes and post-radiation interferon-beta. Some TCR clones had been derived from tumors. These clones expanded in peripheral blood after radiotherapy plus ipilimumab.

As for this clone: Its antigen is not identified.

The CDR3 is 14 amino acids. CDR1 SGHTA and CDR2 FQGTGA come from the germline V gene. The J segment lost 0 bases and the V segment lost 4 bases, leaving 0 bases of the junction unmatched. People whose metastatic non-small-cell lung cancer was chemo-refractory got focal radiation along with CTLA-4 blockade by ipilimumab. Clones were read by immunoSEQ multiplex PCR, and TCRdb kept only the in-frame ones, dropping some. Among about 60,000 clones listed, over 65% were seen once. The specimen comprised peripheral blood, sampled from a patient treated with radiotherapy plus ipilimumab. The clonotype originates from a human donor with non-small cell lung cancer who had a partial response to radiotherapy plus ipilimumab. The chain is built from TRBV7-3 and TRBJ2-3; 8 bases are shared with TRBD1. The CDR3 reads CASSSGGSTDTQYF. For the CDR3, the DNA is TGTGCCAGCAGCTCAGGGGGCAGCACAGATACGCAGTATTTT. Supplemented by reference TRBV7-3 and TRBJ2-3, the full variable domain reads GAGVSQTPSNKVTEKGKYVELRCDPISGHTALYWYRQSLGQGPEFLIYFQGTGAADDSGLPNDRFFAVRPEGSVSTLKIQRTERGDSAVYLCASSSGGSTDTQYFGPGTRLTVL.